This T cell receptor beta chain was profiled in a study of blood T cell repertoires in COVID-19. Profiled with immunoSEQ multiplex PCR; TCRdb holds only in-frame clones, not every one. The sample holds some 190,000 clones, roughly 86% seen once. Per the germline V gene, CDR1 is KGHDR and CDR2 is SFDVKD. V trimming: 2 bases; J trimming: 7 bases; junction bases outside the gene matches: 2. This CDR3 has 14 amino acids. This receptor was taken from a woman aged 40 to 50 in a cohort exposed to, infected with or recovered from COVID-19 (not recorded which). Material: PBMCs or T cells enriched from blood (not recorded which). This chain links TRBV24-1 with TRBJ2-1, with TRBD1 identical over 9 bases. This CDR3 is CATSDSGTGNEQFF. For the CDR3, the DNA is TGTGCCACCAGTGATTCCGGGACAGGGAATGAGCAGTTCTTC.